This record covers a single T cell receptor beta chain. Its specificity is not known. The data originate from a study of cytomegalovirus exposure and HLA in healthy donors. It was with 60 Vbeta and 13 Jbeta primers that the PCR ran. Sequencing used immunoSEQ multiplex PCR; TCRdb keeps in-frame clones, though not all of them. Here the sample spans under 110,000 clones, around 74% being singletons. The CDR3 sequence is 12 residues long. Germline V gives CDR1 MNHNY, CDR2 SVGAGI (reference sequence). V was shortened by 6 bases and J by 6 bases, with 9 bases between the two germline ends. Notes on the study in general: A later analysis found most CMV-associated TCR beta chains apparently HLA-restricted.

The sequencing sample was made of PBMCs. The chain uses TRBV6-6 and TRBJ1-5; D possibly corresponds to TRBD1 (6 bases). This clonotype was obtained from a woman in her thirties or forties in good health and CMV-seronegative. The DNA of the CDR3 is TGTGCCAGCAGGCGAGGGGGTCAGCCCCAGCATTTT. Protein: CASRRGGQPQHF.